Each of the 10 T cell receptor beta chains below was sequenced from the same sample in a study of blood T cell repertoires in COVID-19. Measured with immunoSEQ multiplex PCR; TCRdb has only the in-frame clones, and not every one. The sample has 97,000 or so clones, approximately 80% seen once; the top ten hold approximately 9.9%. The sample was peripheral blood. The receptors were gathered from a man aged 60 to 69 with active or convalescent COVID-19.

This chain connects TRBV7-2 to TRBJ2-5; D unclear. The germline CDR1 and CDR2 sequences are SGHTA and FQGNSA. The CDR3 covers 13 residues. Trimming took off 1 base at V and 2 bases at J, with 5 bases between the two ends. In nucleotides, the CDR3 is TGTGCCAGCAGCTTAGGCAGGCAAGAGACCCAGTACTTC. Its translation: CASSLGRQETQYF.

This clone has just one count. The chain carries TRBV23-1 and TRBJ1-3; D uncertain. TRBV23-1 is flagged as an ORF with uncertain function. CDR3 length: 16 amino acids. Trimming cost V 1 base and J 0 bases, with 10 bases left between them. The CDR3 coding sequence is TGCGCCAGCAGTCAATATCACCGTAGCTCTGGAAACACCATATATTTT. This gives the protein CASSQYHRSSGNTIYF.

The V call is TRBV7-9, the J call TRBJ2-3; TRBD2 matches 7 bases. This CDR3 has 11 residues. CDR1 SEHNR and CDR2 FQNEAQ come from the germline V gene (reference sequence). V lost 11 bases to trimming and J lost 4 bases; unmatched junction nucleotides: 3. The CDR3 DNA follows: TGTGCCTCCCGGGGGGCAGATACGCAGTATTTT. Translation gives CASRGADTQYF.

This clone has a handful of counts. This rearrangement joins TRBV6-6 to TRBJ2-2; TRBD2 aligns across 9 bases. The germline gives CDR1 MNHNY, CDR2 SVGAGI (reference sequence). Unmatched junction bases numbered 7, after V lost 10 bases and J lost 4 bases. The CDR3 length is 14 residues. The DNA of the CDR3 is TGTGCCATTCGCGGGGGGGGCCCCACCGGGGAGCTGTTTTTT. This codes for CAIRGGGPTGELFF.

The gene calls are TRBV5-1 and TRBJ1-4; 7 bases match TRBD1. Germline trimming cut 0 bases from V and 7 bases from J; bases unmatched to any gene: 9. From germline, CDR1 is SGHRS and CDR2 YFSETQ. This CDR3 contains 16 residues. Written as DNA, the CDR3 is TGCGCCAGCAGCTTGGAAGGGACAGCCCCCCTTGAAAAACTGTTTTTT. As protein: CASSLEGTAPLEKLFF.

The V gene is TRBV27, the J gene TRBJ1-5, with 9 bases that match TRBD1. Germline V gene sequence: CDR1 MNHEY, CDR2 SMNVEV (reference sequence). V lost 8 bases and J lost 7; bases outside the gene matches: 6. The CDR3 has 13 amino acids. In DNA, the CDR3 is TGTGCCAGCTGGGACAGGGTAGGGCAGCCCCAGCATTTT. Encoded protein: CASWDRVGQPQHF.

The rearrangement uses TRBV28 and TRBJ2-1, with 16 bases lining up with TRBD2. Germline V CDR1 and CDR2: MDHEN, SYDVKM. The CDR3 has 16 residues. The V segment lost 2 bases and the J segment 9 bases; nucleotides outside the gene matches: 4. The CDR3 region is CASSLEGLAGGGEQFF. The CDR3 nucleotides are TGTGCCAGCAGTTTAGAGGGACTAGCGGGAGGGGGTGAGCAGTTCTTC.

This rearrangement joins TRBV30 to TRBJ1-5, with D uncertain. This CDR3 spans 13 amino acids. V was cut by 1 base and J by 4 bases, with 8 bases left in between. In germline, CDR1 is GTSNPN, CDR2 SVGIG (reference sequence). CDR3 region: CAWSARSNQPQHF. Written as DNA, the CDR3 is TGTGCCTGGAGTGCCAGGTCTAATCAGCCCCAGCATTTT. Full variable domain (rest looked up from reference TRBV30 and TRBJ1-5): SQTIHQWPATLVQPVGSPLSLECTVEGTSNPNLYWYRQAAGRGLQLLFYSVGIGQISSEVPQNLSASRPQDRQFILSSKKLLLSDSGFYLCAWSARSNQPQHFGDGTRLSIL.

The genes are TRBV28 and TRBJ1-3, with TRBD1 matching 9 bases. CDR3 length equals 15 residues. The germline V gene encodes CDR1 MDHEN and CDR2 SYDVKM. The V gene end was trimmed by 11 bases and the J gene end by 3 bases; junction bases not matched to a gene: 11. For the CDR3, the DNA is TGTGCCTCACAGGCCCGGGACAGGGTTGGAAACACCATATATTTT. This encodes CASQARDRVGNTIYF.

The rearrangement joins TRBV28 to TRBJ2-1; TRBD2 matches 7 bases. Trimming at V came to 5 bases and at J to 3 bases, leaving 7 bases not matched to a gene. The length of the CDR3 is 15 residues. Germline CDR1 MDHEN, CDR2 SYDVKM. CDR3 protein: CASSTVLAVYNEQFF. In nucleotides, the CDR3 is TGTGCCAGCAGTACCGTTCTAGCGGTCTACAATGAGCAGTTCTTC.